The clone carrying this T cell receptor beta chain has a handful of counts. Its specificity is unknown. A universal primer site came from template switching; cDNA carried unique molecular identifiers. Each CDR3 protein gets one entry after TCRdb re-called the 5' RACE reads with MiXCR. The sample has 1.5 million to 2 million distinct CDR3 sequences, about 30% seen once. The germline V gene encodes CDR1 DFQATT and CDR2 SNEGSKA (reference sequence). The ends were cut back, 2 bases at V and 5 bases at J, with 12 bases in the middle. The CDR3 runs to 13 residues. This entry comes from a study of identical twins. Overall study results and limits: Abundant cord blood beta clonotypes carried fewer insertions; memory repertoires showed none. Diverse VJ usage suggested most zero-insertion clonotypes were not invariant T cells. Among monozygotic twins, out-of-frame TCR alpha sharing exceeded what models predicted.

V is TRBV20-1 and J is TRBJ1-2; D may be TRBD1 (6 bases). The sequenced sample consisted of cord blood. This clonotype originated in a newborn girl in good health. The chain's CDR3 is CSARRGAGYGYTF. CDR3 in DNA: TGCAGTGCTAGACGGGGGGCAGGTTATGGCTACACCTTC.